Below are 8 T cell receptor beta chains sequenced from a single sample in a study of T cell clonotyping in hematopoietic cell transplantation. Time point given: recipient sample about 28 days before transplant, after cytoreduction. Sequenced by immunoSEQ multiplex PCR; TCRdb stores in-frame clones only, minus some. The sample has about 38,000 clones; 95% are singletons. The sample here was peripheral blood mononuclear cells, taken before stem cell transplant. These receptors were obtained from a man between 35 and 55 years old with chronic myeloid leukemia. Some clones in this sample may be carry-over from other donors' samples.

The chain combines TRBV28 with TRBJ2-7; D unresolved. This CDR3 spans 12 amino acids. Looked up from germline, CDR1 is MDHEN and CDR2 is SYDVKM. V lost 6 bases and J 5 bases, leaving 11 bases between the germline ends. The CDR3 DNA reads TGTGCCAGCAGCGTGGACGGTCACGAGCAGTACTTC. It yields the protein CASSVDGHEQYF. The complete variable domain, with remaining parts taken from reference TRBV28 and TRBJ2-7, reads DVKVTQSSRYLVKRTGEKVFLECVQDMDHENMFWYRQDPGLGLRLIYFSYDVKMKEKGDIPEGYSVSREKKERFSLILESASTNQTSMYLCASSVDGHEQYFGPGTRLTVT.

The genes are TRBV2 and TRBJ2-2, with 8 positions matching TRBD1. The junction had 10 bases not matched to a gene; V was cut back by 4 bases and J by 3 bases. The CDR3 is 17 amino acids. The germline gives CDR1 SNHLY, CDR2 FYNNEI. CDR3 residues: CASSGPGGFFDTGELFF. Here the CDR3 DNA reads TGTGCCAGCAGTGGCCCAGGGGGCTTTTTCGACACCGGGGAGCTGTTTTTT. Based on the CDR3 plus reference TRBV2 and TRBJ2-2, the full variable domain is EPEVTQTPSHQVTQMGQEVILRCVPISNHLYFYWYRQILGQKVEFLVSFYNNEISEKSEIFDDQFSVERPDGSNFTLKIRSTKLEDSAMYFCASSGPGGFFDTGELFFGEGSRLTVL.

The chain joins TRBV11-2 to TRBJ2-7; D remains unclear. The germline CDR1 and CDR2 sequences are SGHAT and FQNNGV. The CDR3 covers 14 residues. Trimming cost V 5 bases and J 2 bases, with 13 bases left between them. In DNA form, the CDR3 reads TGTGCCAGCAGCCCCCATGCAAGCACCTACGAGCAGTACTTC. Amino acid sequence: CASSPHASTYEQYF. Variable domain in full (rest from reference TRBV11-2 and TRBJ2-7): EAGVAQSPRYKIIEKRQSVAFWCNPISGHATLYWYQQILGQGPKLLIQFQNNGVVDDSQLPKDRFSAERLKGVDSTLKIQPAKLEDSAVYLCASSPHASTYEQYFGPGTRLTVT.

Points on this clone: Germline is not matched at one junction end, which may reflect a read error. This sample includes further DNA sequences coding for the same CDR3. The gene calls are TRBV7-2 and TRBJ1-2; D might be TRBD1 (5 bases). The CDR3 contains 16 residues. Germline assignment: CDR1 SGHTA and CDR2 FQGNSA. CDR3 protein: CASSLGPGEGGYGYTF. The CDR3 DNA is TGTGCCAGCAGCTTAGGGCCGGGGGAAGGCGGCTATGGCTATACCTTC.

The V and J genes are TRBV6-5 and TRBJ1-2; 9 bases match TRBD1. The junction had 4 bases not matched to a gene; V was cut back by 7 bases and J by 4 bases. The CDR3 sequence is 13 residues long. Per the germline V gene, CDR1 is MNHEY and CDR2 is SVGAGI. Here the CDR3 reads CASKQGASYGYTF. CDR3 nucleotides: TGTGCCAGCAAACAGGGGGCTAGCTATGGCTACACCTTC.

V usage is TRBV30 and J usage is TRBJ2-7; TRBD1 is a possible D gene (5 bases). CDR1 is GTSNPN and CDR2 is SVGIG in the germline V gene (reference sequence). The CDR3 sequence is 13 residues long. Trimming took 2 bases from V and 0 from J, leaving 8 bases between them. The CDR3 DNA is TGTGCCTGGAGTCTGGACAACTCCTACGAGCAGTACTTC. It codes for CAWSLDNSYEQYF.

The chain uses TRBV7-2 and TRBJ1-5; possibly TRBD1 for D (5 bases). The germline V gene encodes CDR1 SGHTA and CDR2 FQGNSA. This CDR3 is built from 15 residues. V was shortened by 1 base and J by 6 bases, with 13 bases between the two germline ends. Here the CDR3 reads CASSLGGLRGQPQHF. The CDR3 coding sequence is TGTGCCAGCAGCTTAGGAGGGTTGAGGGGTCAGCCCCAGCATTTT. The variable domain in full, with the rest retrieved from reference TRBV7-2 and TRBJ1-5, is GAGVSQSPSNKVTEKGKDVELRCDPISGHTALYWYRQSLGQGLEFLIYFQGNSAPDKSGLPSDRFSAERTGGSVSTLTIQRTQQEDSAVYLCASSLGGLRGQPQHFGDGTRLSIL.

The V and J genes are TRBV5-1 and TRBJ2-7, with D tentatively TRBD1 (6 bases). Germline V gene data show CDR1 as SGHRS and CDR2 as YFSETQ. This CDR3 is 15 amino acids long. The ends were cut back, 0 bases at V and 3 bases at J, with 13 bases in the middle. The CDR3 loop reads CASSLGQASYYEQYF. The DNA for the CDR3 is TGCGCCAGCAGCTTGGGACAGGCATCCTACTACGAGCAGTACTTC. Together with reference TRBV5-1 and TRBJ2-7, the CDR3 gives the full variable domain: KAGVTQTPRYLIKTRGQQVTLSCSPISGHRSVSWYQQTPGQGLQFLFEYFSETQRNKGNFPGRFSGRQFSNSRSEMNVSTLELGDSALYLCASSLGQASYYEQYFGPGTRLTVT.